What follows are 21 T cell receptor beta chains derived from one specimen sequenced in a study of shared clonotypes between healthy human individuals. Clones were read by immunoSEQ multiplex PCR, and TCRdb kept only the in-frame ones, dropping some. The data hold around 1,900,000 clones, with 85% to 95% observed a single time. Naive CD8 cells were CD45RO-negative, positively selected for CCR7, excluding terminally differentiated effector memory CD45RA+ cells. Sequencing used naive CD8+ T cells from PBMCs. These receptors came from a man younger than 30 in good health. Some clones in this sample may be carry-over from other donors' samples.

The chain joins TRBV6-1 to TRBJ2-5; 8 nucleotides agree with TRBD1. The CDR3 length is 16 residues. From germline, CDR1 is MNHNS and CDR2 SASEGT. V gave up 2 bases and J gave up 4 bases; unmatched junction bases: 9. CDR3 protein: CASSEPGQGIRETQYF. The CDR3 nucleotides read TGTGCCAGCAGTGAACCAGGACAGGGAATCCGAGAGACCCAGTACTTC.

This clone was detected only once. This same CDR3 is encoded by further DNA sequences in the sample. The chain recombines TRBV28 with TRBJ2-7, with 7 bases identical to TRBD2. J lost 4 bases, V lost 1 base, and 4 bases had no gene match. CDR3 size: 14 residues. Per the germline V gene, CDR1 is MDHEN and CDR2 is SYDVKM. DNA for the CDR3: TGTGCCAGCAGTTTATTCGGGGGAGGGTACGAGCAGTACTTC. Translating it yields CASSLFGGGYEQYF.

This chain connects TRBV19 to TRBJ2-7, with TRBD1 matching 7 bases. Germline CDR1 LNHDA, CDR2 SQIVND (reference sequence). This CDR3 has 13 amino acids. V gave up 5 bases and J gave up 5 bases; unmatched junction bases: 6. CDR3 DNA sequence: TGTGCCAGTAGTGTCGGACAGGTCCACGAGCAGTACTTC. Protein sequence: CASSVGQVHEQYF. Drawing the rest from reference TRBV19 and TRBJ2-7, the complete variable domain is DGGITQSPKYLFRKEGQNVTLSCEQNLNHDAMYWYRQDPGQGLRLIYYSQIVNDFQKGDIAEGYSVSREKKESFPLTVTSAQKNPTAFYLCASSVGQVHEQYFGPGTRLTVT.

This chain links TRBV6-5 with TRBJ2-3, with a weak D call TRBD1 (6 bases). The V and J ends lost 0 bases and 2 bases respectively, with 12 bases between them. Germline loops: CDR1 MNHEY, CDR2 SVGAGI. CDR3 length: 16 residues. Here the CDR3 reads CASSYSIVGATDTQYF. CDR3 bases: TGTGCCAGCAGTTACTCGATAGTGGGGGCCACAGATACGCAGTATTTT.

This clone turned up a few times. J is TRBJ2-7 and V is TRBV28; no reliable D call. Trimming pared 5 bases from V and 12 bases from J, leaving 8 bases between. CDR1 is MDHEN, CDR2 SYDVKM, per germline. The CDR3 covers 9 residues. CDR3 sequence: CASSPPWYF. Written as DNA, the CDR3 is TGTGCCAGCAGTCCCCCCTGGTACTTC.

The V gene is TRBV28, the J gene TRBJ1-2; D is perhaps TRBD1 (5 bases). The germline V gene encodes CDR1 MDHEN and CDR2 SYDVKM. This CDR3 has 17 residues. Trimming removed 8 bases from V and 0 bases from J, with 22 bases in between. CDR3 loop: CASYERGGTRSNYGYTF. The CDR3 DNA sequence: TGTGCCAGCTACGAACGGGGAGGGACTCGATCTAACTATGGCTACACCTTC.

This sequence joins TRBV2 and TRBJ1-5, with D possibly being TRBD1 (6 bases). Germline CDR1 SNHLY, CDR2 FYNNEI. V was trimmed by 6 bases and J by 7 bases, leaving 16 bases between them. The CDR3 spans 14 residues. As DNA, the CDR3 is TGTGCCAGCAGCGAAACCCTTACAGGGCAGCCCCAGCATTTT. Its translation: CASSETLTGQPQHF.

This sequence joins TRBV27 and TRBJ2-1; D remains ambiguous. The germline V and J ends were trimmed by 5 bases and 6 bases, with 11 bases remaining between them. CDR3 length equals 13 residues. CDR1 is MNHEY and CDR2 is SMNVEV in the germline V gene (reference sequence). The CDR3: CASSPRTSNEQFF. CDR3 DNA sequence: TGTGCCAGCAGTCCCAGGACGAGCAATGAGCAGTTCTTC.

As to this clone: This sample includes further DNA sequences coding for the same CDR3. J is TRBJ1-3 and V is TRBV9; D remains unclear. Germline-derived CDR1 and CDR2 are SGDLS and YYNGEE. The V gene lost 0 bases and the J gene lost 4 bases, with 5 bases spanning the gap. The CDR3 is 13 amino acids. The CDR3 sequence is CASSVGTGNTIYF. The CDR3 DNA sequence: TGTGCCAGCAGCGTAGGAACAGGAAACACCATATATTTT.

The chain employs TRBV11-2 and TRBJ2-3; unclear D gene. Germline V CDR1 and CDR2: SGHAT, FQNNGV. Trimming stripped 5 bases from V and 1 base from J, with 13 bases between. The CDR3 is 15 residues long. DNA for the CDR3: TGTGCCAGCAGCCCCTTACCGTTTGGCACAGATACGCAGTATTTT. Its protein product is CASSPLPFGTDTQYF. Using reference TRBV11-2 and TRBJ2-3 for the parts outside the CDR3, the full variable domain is EAGVAQSPRYKIIEKRQSVAFWCNPISGHATLYWYQQILGQGPKLLIQFQNNGVVDDSQLPKDRFSAERLKGVDSTLKIQPAKLEDSAVYLCASSPLPFGTDTQYFGPGTRLTVL.

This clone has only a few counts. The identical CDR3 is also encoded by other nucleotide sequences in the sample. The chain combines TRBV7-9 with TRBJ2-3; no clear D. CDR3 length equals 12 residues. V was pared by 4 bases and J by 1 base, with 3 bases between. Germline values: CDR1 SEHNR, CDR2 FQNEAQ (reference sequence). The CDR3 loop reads CASSWGTDTQYF. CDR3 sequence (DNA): TGTGCCAGCAGCTGGGGCACAGATACGCAGTATTTT.

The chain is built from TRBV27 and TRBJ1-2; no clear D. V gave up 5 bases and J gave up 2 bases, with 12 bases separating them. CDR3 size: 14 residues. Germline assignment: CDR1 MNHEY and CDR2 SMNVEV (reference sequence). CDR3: CASSEGRENYGYTF. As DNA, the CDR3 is TGTGCCAGCAGTGAAGGACGGGAGAACTATGGCTACACCTTC.

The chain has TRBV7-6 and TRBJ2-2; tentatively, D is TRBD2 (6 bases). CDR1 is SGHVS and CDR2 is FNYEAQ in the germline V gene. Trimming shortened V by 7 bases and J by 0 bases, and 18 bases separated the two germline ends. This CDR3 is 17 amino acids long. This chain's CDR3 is CASTFSRRGSNTGELFF. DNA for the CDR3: TGTGCCAGCACCTTTTCGCGTCGGGGGTCGAACACCGGGGAGCTGTTTTTT.

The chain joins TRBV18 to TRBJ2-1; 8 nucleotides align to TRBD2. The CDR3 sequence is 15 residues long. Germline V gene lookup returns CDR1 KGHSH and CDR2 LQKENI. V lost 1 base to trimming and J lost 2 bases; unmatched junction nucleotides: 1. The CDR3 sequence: CASSPLAGPYNEQFF. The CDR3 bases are TGTGCCAGCTCACCACTAGCGGGACCCTACAATGAGCAGTTCTTC. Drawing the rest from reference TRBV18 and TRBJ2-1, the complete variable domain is NAGVMQNPRHLVRRRGQEARLRCSPMKGHSHVYWYRQLPEEGLKFMVYLQKENIIDESGMPKERFSAEFPKEGPSILRIQQVVRGDSAAYFCASSPLAGPYNEQFFGPGTRLTVL.

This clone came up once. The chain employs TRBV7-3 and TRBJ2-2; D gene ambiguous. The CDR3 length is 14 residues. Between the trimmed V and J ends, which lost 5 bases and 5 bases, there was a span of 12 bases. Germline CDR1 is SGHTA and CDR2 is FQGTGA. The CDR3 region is CASSMGSLTGELFF. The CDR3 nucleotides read TGTGCCAGCAGCATGGGAAGTCTAACCGGGGAGCTGTTTTTT.

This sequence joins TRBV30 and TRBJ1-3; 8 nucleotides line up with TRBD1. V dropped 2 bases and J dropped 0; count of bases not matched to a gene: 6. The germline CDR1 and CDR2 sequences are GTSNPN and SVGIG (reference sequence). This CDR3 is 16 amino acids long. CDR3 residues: CAWSPTGVPSGNTIYF. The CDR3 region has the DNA TGTGCCTGGAGTCCGACAGGGGTACCCTCTGGAAACACCATATATTTT.

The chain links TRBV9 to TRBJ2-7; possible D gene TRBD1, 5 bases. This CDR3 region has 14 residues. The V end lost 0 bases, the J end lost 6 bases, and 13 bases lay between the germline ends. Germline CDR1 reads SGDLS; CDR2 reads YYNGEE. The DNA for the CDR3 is TGTGCCAGCAGCGTAGAGGGGTTAGCTTCCGAGCAGTACTTC. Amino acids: CASSVEGLASEQYF.

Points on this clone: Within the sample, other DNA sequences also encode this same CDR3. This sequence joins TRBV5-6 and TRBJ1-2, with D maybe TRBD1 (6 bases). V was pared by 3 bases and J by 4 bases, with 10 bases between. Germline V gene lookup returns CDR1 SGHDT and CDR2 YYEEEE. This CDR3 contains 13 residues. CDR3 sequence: CASSWTAGYGYTF. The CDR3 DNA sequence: TGTGCCAGCAGCTGGACAGCGGGCTATGGCTACACCTTC.

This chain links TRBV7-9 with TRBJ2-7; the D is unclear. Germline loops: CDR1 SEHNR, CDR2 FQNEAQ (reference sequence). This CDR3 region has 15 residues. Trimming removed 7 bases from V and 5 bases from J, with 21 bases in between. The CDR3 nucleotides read TGTGCCAGCACCCCTTTAACGACGGTTAATCACGAGCAGTACTTC. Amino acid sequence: CASTPLTTVNHEQYF.

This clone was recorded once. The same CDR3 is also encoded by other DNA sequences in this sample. CDR3 in amino acids: CASSLSRGNTGELFF. DNA of the CDR3: TGTGCCAGCAGTTTAAGCCGGGGGAACACCGGGGAGCTGTTTTTT. This chain joins TRBV27 and TRBJ2-2, with D perhaps TRBD2 (5 bases). Germline V gene sequence: CDR1 MNHEY, CDR2 SMNVEV (reference sequence). This CDR3 has 15 amino acids. The germline V and J ends were trimmed by 2 bases and 1 base, with 8 bases remaining between them.

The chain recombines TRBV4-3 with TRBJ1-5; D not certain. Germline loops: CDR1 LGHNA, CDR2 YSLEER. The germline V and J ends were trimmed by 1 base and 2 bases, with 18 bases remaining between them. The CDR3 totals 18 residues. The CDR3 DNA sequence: TGCGCCAGCAGCCAAGGCGCCTTGGCCTTGGATGGCAATCAGCCCCAGCATTTT. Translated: CASSQGALALDGNQPQHF.